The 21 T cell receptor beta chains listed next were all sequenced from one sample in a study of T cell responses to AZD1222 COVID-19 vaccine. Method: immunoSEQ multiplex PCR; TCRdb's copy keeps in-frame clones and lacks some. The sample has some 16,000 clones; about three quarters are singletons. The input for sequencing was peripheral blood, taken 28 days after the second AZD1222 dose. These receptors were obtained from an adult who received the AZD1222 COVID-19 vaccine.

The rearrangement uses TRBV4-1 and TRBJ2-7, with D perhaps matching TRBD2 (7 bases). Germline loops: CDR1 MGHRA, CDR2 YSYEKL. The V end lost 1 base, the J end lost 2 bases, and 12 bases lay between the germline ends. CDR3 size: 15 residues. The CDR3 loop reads CASSQVGGATYEQYF. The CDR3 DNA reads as TGCGCCAGCAGCCAAGTAGGGGGGGCGACCTACGAGCAGTACTTC.

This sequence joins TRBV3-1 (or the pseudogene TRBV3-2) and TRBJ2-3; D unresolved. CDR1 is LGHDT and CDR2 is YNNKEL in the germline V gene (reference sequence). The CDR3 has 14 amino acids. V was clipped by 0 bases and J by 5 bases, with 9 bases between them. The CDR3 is CASSQEGSGDTQYF. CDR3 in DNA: TGTGCCAGCAGCCAAGAAGGGTCCGGAGATACGCAGTATTTT.

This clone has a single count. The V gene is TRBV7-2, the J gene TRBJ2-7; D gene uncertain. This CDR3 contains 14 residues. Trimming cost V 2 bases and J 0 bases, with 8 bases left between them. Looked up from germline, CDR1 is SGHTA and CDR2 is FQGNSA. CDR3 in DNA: TGTGCCAGCAGCTTAACGGCAGGCTCCTACGAGCAGTACTTC. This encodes CASSLTAGSYEQYF.

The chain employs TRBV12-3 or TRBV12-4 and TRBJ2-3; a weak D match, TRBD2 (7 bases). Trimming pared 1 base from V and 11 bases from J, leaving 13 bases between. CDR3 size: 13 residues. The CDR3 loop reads CASSLGGGLWQYF. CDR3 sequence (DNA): TGTGCCAGCAGTTTAGGGGGGGGGCTGTGGCAGTATTTT.

The CDR3 DNA sequence: TGTGCCAGCTCACCAAACGGAAATAGCAATCAGCCCCAGCATTTT. Amino acids: CASSPNGNSNQPQHF. The V gene is TRBV18, the J gene TRBJ1-5; D unresolved. CDR1 and CDR2 (germline): KGHSH, LQKENI. This CDR3 region has 15 residues. V lost 2 bases and J lost 0, with 8 bases in between.

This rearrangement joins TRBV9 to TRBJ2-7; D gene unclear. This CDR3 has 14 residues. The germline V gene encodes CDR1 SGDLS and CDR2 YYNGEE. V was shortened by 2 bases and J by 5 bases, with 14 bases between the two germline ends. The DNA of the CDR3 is TGTGCCAGCAGCGTCCTCCGCAGTGTCCACGAGCAGTACTTC. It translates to CASSVLRSVHEQYF.

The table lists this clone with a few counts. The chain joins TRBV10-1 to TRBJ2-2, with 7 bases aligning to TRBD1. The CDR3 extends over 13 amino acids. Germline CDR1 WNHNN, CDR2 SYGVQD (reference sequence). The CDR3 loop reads CATQGRATGELFF. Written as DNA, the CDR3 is TGCGCGACACAGGGGCGGGCCACCGGGGAGCTGTTTTTT.

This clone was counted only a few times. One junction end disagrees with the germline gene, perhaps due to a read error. The CDR3 nucleotides read TGTGCGGCCGGGGAGACTGGATACACCATATATTTT. It specifies CAAGETGYTIYF. V gene TRBV19 combines with J gene TRBJ1-3; D is unresolved. Germline V gene sequence: CDR1 LNHDA, CDR2 SQIVND (reference sequence). The CDR3 sequence is 12 residues long.

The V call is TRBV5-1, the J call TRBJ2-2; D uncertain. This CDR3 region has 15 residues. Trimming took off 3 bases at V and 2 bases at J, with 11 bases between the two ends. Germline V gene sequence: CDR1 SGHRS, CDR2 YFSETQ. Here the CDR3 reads CASSSQTTNTGELFF. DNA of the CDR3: TGCGCCAGCAGCTCACAAACCACCAACACCGGGGAGCTGTTTTTT.

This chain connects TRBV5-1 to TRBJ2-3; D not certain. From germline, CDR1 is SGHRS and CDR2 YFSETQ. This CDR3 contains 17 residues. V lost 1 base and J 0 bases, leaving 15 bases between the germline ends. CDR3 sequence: CASSLTGRTPSTDTQYF. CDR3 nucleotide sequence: TGCGCCAGCAGCTTGACCGGACGGACCCCTAGCACAGATACGCAGTATTTT.

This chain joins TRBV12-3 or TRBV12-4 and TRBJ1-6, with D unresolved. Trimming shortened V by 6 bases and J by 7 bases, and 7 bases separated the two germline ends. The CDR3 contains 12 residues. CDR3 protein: CASSRPNSPLHF. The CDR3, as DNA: TGTGCCAGCAGCCGTCCAAATTCACCCCTCCACTTT.

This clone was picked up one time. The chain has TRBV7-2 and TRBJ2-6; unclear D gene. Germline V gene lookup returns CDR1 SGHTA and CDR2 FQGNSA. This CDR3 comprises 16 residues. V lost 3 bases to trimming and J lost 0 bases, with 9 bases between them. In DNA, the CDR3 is TGTGCCAGCAGCTTTGTCATTAGCTCTGGGGCCAACGTCCTGACTTTC. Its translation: CASSFVISSGANVLTF.

The CDR3 spells CASSQGQGDDIQYF. CDR3 DNA: TGTGCCAGCAGCCAAGGACAGGGGGACGACATTCAGTACTTC. The chain recombines TRBV4-2 with TRBJ2-4, with 9 positions matching TRBD1. The CDR3 totals 14 residues. Per germline, CDR1 LGHNA and CDR2 YNFKEQ. The trim removed 1 base at V and 8 bases at J, leaving 3 bases unmatched.

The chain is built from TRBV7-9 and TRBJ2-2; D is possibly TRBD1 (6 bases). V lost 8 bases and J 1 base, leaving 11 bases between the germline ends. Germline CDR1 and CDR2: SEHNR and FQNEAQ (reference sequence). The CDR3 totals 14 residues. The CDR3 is CASYGTQNTGELFF. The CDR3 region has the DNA TGTGCCAGCTACGGGACACAGAACACCGGGGAGCTGTTTTTT.

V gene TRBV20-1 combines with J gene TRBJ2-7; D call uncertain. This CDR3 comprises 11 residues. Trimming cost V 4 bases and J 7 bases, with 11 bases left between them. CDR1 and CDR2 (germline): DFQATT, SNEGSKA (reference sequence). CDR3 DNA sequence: TGCAGTGCTAAAACAGCTACTGAGCAGTACTTC. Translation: CSAKTATEQYF.

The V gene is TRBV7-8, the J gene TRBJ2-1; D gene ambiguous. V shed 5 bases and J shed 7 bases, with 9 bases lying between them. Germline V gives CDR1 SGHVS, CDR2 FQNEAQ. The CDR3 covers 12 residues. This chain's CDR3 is CASSHRPNEQFF. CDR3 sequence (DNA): TGTGCCAGCAGCCACAGACCGAATGAGCAGTTCTTC.

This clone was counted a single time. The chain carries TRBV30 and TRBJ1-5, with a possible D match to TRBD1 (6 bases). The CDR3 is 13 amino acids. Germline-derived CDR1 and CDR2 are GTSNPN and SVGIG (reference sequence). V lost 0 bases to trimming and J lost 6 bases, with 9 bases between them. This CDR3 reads CAWSVQGGQPQHF. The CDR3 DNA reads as TGTGCCTGGAGTGTACAGGGAGGTCAGCCCCAGCATTTT. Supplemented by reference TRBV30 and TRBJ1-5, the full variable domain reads SQTIHQWPATLVQPVGSPLSLECTVEGTSNPNLYWYRQAAGRGLQLLFYSVGIGQISSEVPQNLSASRPQDRQFILSSKKLLLSDSGFYLCAWSVQGGQPQHFGDGTRLSIL.

The CDR3 nucleotides are TGCGCCAGCAGCCAAGCAGACAGGGGCCTCACCGGGGAGCTGTTTTTT. This translates into CASSQADRGLTGELFF. V is TRBV4-3 and J is TRBJ2-2; TRBD1 agrees at 8 bases. The V and J ends lost 1 base and 4 bases, in that order; junction bases with no gene match: 5. The length of the CDR3 is 16 residues. Germline CDR1 LGHNA, CDR2 YSLEER.

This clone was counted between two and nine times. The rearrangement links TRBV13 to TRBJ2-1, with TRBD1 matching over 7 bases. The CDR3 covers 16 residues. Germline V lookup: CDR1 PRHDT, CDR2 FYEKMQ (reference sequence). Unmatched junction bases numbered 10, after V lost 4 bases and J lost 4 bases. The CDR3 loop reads CASSSRKGAAYNEQFF. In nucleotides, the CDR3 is TGTGCCAGCAGCTCCCGGAAGGGGGCGGCGTACAATGAGCAGTTCTTC.

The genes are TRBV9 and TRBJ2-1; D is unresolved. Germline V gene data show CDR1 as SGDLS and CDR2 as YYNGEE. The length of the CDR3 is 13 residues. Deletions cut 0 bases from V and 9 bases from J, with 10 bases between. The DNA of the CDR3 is TGTGCCAGCAGCGTAGCTTTGGGGTCTGAGCAGTTCTTC. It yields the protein CASSVALGSEQFF. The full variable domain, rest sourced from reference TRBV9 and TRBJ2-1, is DSGVTQTPKHLITATGQRVTLRCSPRSGDLSVYWYQQSLDQGLQFLIQYYNGEERAKGNILERFSAQQFPDLHSELNLSSLELGDSALYFCASSVALGSEQFFGPGTRLTVL.

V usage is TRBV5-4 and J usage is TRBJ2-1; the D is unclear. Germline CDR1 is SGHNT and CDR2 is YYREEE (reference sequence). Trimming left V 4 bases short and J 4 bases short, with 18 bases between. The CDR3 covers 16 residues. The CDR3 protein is CASSKEASKTYNEQFF. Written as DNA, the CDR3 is TGTGCCAGCAGCAAAGAGGCCAGTAAAACATACAATGAGCAGTTCTTC.